Each of the 24 T cell receptor beta chains below was sequenced from the same sample in a study of OX40 agonist ivuxolimab in advanced cancers. Method: immunoSEQ multiplex PCR; TCRdb's copy keeps in-frame clones and lacks some. The top ten clones hold about 0.8% of a sample with some 81,000 clones, around 83% of them seen once. The material was CD4+ or CD8+ T cells sorted from blood, obtained in a trial of the OX40 agonist ivuxolimab. These receptors came from an adult with an advanced solid tumor such as melanoma, head and neck, liver or kidney cancer.

J is TRBJ1-5 and V is TRBV9, with D possibly TRBD1 on 5 matching bases. The germline V gene has CDR1 SGDLS and CDR2 YYNGEE. The CDR3 runs to 21 residues. The V and J ends lost 0 bases and 0 bases respectively, with 25 bases between them. This CDR3 is CASSVGGGEGWEGNSNQPQHF. The CDR3 DNA reads as TGTGCCAGCAGCGTAGGAGGAGGTGAGGGGTGGGAGGGGAATAGCAATCAGCCCCAGCATTTT.

This clone was detected a few times. This chain joins TRBV7-2 and TRBJ2-2; 9 bases are shared with TRBD1. After removal of 0 bases from V and 6 bases from J, the junction contained 8 bases not matched to a gene. Germline-derived CDR1 and CDR2 are SGHTA and FQGNSA. The CDR3 runs to 17 residues. The CDR3 here is CASSLAGQGRIAGELFF. CDR3 coding DNA: TGTGCCAGCAGCTTAGCGGGACAGGGTCGTATAGCCGGGGAGCTGTTTTTT.

The genes are TRBV10-3 and TRBJ2-5; tentatively, D is TRBD2 (6 bases). The CDR3 is 14 amino acids. V was pared by 3 bases and J by 4 bases, with 12 bases between. In germline, CDR1 is ENHRY, CDR2 SYGVKD. CDR3 sequence reads: CAISDPLAPETQYF. The CDR3 DNA is TGTGCCATCAGTGACCCACTAGCCCCAGAGACCCAGTACTTC.

CDR3 sequence reads: CASSLSGSDTQYF. CDR3 nucleotide sequence: TGCGCCAGCAGCCTTAGCGGCTCAGATACGCAGTATTTT. The gene calls are TRBV5-1 and TRBJ2-3; possible D gene TRBD2, 6 bases. From germline, CDR1 is SGHRS and CDR2 YFSETQ. This CDR3 is 13 amino acids long. The V end was cut by 4 bases, the J end by 4 bases, with 10 bases between.

The rearrangement uses TRBV5-3 and TRBJ2-1, with 8 bases identical to TRBD1. TRBV5-3 qualifies as an ORF whose function is uncertain. J lost 0 bases, V lost 1 base, and 0 bases had no gene match. This CDR3 comprises 15 residues. The CDR3 DNA reads as TGTGCCAGAAGCTTGCAGGGGGCCTCCTACAATGAGCAGTTCTTC. It specifies CARSLQGASYNEQFF.

The chain carries TRBV19 and TRBJ2-5; TRBD2 aligns across 7 bases. Trimming took 1 base from V and 5 from J; bases not matched to a gene: 7. Germline V gene data show CDR1 as LNHDA and CDR2 as SQIVND (reference sequence). The CDR3 has 15 residues. The CDR3 sequence is CASSIGTEAGETQYF. The CDR3 nucleotides are TGTGCCAGTAGTATAGGAACAGAAGCGGGGGAGACCCAGTACTTC.

The rearrangement joins TRBV13 to TRBJ1-1, with a weak D call TRBD1 (6 bases). The germline gives CDR1 PRHDT, CDR2 FYEKMQ (reference sequence). This CDR3 contains 17 residues. The ends were cut back, 5 bases at V and 4 bases at J, with 23 bases in the middle. CDR3 amino acids: CASSRNPTSRGTTEAFF. The CDR3 region has the DNA TGTGCCAGCAGCCGCAACCCGACGTCGAGGGGGACCACTGAAGCTTTCTTT.

This sequence joins TRBV11-3 and TRBJ2-5; weak D call: TRBD2 (5 bases). Per the germline V gene, CDR1 is SGHNT and CDR2 is YENEEA. This CDR3 region has 17 residues. V dropped 1 base and J dropped 1 base, with 16 bases sitting between them. Written as DNA, the CDR3 is TGTGCCAGCAGCTTAGGGGTATTGGGCGGAGGCCAAGAGACCCAGTACTTC. Amino acid sequence: CASSLGVLGGGQETQYF.

This chain links TRBV7-6 with TRBJ2-6; D is perhaps TRBD1 or TRBD2 (5 bases each). Trimming cost V 4 bases and J 4 bases, with 14 bases left between them. The CDR3 totals 16 residues. In germline, CDR1 is SGHVS, CDR2 FNYEAQ. Written as DNA, the CDR3 is TGTGCCAGCAGCTATGGGACCGCTCGCGGGGCCAACGTCCTGACTTTC. Amino acids: CASSYGTARGANVLTF.

The chain has TRBV4-3 and TRBJ2-2; D gene ambiguous. Germline values: CDR1 LGHNA, CDR2 YSLEER. This CDR3 has 13 amino acids. V shed 2 bases and J shed 7 bases, with 8 bases lying between them. The CDR3 nucleotides are TGCGCCAGCAGCCAACAGCGCGGCGGGGAGCTGTTTTTT. Residues: CASSQQRGGELFF.

The V call is TRBV7-2, the J call TRBJ2-1; D not certain. In germline, CDR1 is SGHTA, CDR2 FQGNSA. Trimming took off 5 bases at V and 7 bases at J, with 12 bases between the two ends. The CDR3 contains 13 residues. The CDR3 here is CASSPRPWNEQFF. CDR3 nucleotide sequence: TGTGCCAGCAGCCCAAGACCCTGGAATGAGCAGTTCTTC.

The chain joins TRBV10-2 to TRBJ1-3; 7 nucleotides align to TRBD1. CDR1 is WSHSY and CDR2 is SAAADI in the germline V gene. V shed 5 bases, J shed 4 bases, and the junction held 2 bases outside the gene matches. The CDR3 is made up of 13 amino acids. The CDR3 DNA reads as TGCGCCAGCAGTCAACAGGGGGGAAACACCATATATTTT. Translation gives CASSQQGGNTIYF.

The chain has TRBV6-5 and TRBJ1-2, with D unclear. The germline V gene has CDR1 MNHEY and CDR2 SVGAGI. CDR3 length: 16 amino acids. Trimming removed 4 bases at V and 5 bases at J, with 20 bases between. CDR3 amino acids: CASSSRPGNQRYGYTF. The CDR3 nucleotides are TGTGCCAGCAGTTCCCGACCGGGGAACCAACGGTATGGCTACACCTTC.

The genes are TRBV5-1 and TRBJ2-2; D may be TRBD2 (6 bases). From germline, CDR1 is SGHRS and CDR2 YFSETQ. Trimming cost V 4 bases and J 5 bases, with 18 bases left between them. CDR3 size: 16 residues. For the CDR3, the DNA is TGCGCCAGCAGCCTGGAGGAGGGGTCGCGGACCGGGGAGCTGTTTTTT. This codes for CASSLEEGSRTGELFF.

The chain carries TRBV9 and TRBJ1-2; 9 bases line up with TRBD1. The CDR3 has 16 amino acids. Germline V CDR1 and CDR2: SGDLS, YYNGEE. With V trimmed by 0 bases and J by 4 bases, 7 bases remained unmatched. Here the CDR3 DNA reads TGTGCCAGCAGCGTAGCCCCGGACAGGGGAACCTATGGCTACACCTTC. Its protein product is CASSVAPDRGTYGYTF.

The V call is TRBV2, the J call TRBJ1-4; the D gene is possibly TRBD1 (5 bases). Germline lookup yields CDR1 SNHLY and CDR2 FYNNEI. V lost 4 bases, J lost 8 bases, and 14 bases lay in between. The CDR3 is made up of 14 amino acids. CDR3 nucleotides: TGTGCCAGCAGTGGGAGAAGGGGCGGAGAAAAACTGTTTTTT. This encodes CASSGRRGGEKLFF. Together with reference TRBV2 and TRBJ1-4, the CDR3 gives the full variable domain: EPEVTQTPSHQVTQMGQEVILRCVPISNHLYFYWYRQILGQKVEFLVSFYNNEISEKSEIFDDQFSVERPDGSNFTLKIRSTKLEDSAMYFCASSGRRGGEKLFFGSGTQLSVL.

CDR3 protein: CASSSGTEAYEQYF. CDR3 DNA: TGTGCCAGCAGCTCAGGGACAGAGGCCTACGAGCAGTACTTC. This sequence joins TRBV5-8 and TRBJ2-7; 7 bases are shared with TRBD1. The V gene end was trimmed by 3 bases and the J gene end by 2 bases; junction bases not matched to a gene: 5. Germline V gene data show CDR1 as SGHTS and CDR2 as YDEGEE. The CDR3 is 14 amino acids.

The table lists this clone with a few counts. CDR3 amino acids: CASSHRQGSFHSGANVLTF. CDR3 sequence (DNA): TGTGCCAGCAGCCACAGACAGGGATCCTTTCACTCTGGGGCCAACGTCCTGACTTTC. The V and J genes are TRBV14 and TRBJ2-6; TRBD1 agrees at 7 bases. J was trimmed by 0 bases and V by 3 bases; bases with no gene match: 11. Germline V gives CDR1 SGHDN, CDR2 FVKESK. The CDR3 length is 19 residues.

J is TRBJ1-5 and V is TRBV6-1; maybe TRBD1 (5 bases). Trimming shortened V by 3 bases and J by 0 bases, and 18 bases separated the two germline ends. Germline V CDR1 and CDR2: MNHNS, SASEGT. This CDR3 has 18 residues. CDR3 sequence reads: CASSESRGALYSNQPQHF. The CDR3, as DNA: TGTGCCAGCAGTGAGTCCCGCGGGGCCCTCTATAGCAATCAGCCCCAGCATTTT.

This chain links TRBV5-4 with TRBJ1-1, with D tentatively TRBD1 (6 bases). Germline CDR1 and CDR2: SGHNT and YYREEE (reference sequence). This CDR3 is 16 amino acids long. Trimming took 0 bases from V and 3 from J, leaving 15 bases between them. In nucleotides, the CDR3 is TGTGCCAGCAGCTTGGACAGGGTCTGGACGTACACTGAAGCTTTCTTT. It specifies CASSLDRVWTYTEAFF.

V is TRBV2 and J is TRBJ2-1; weak D call: TRBD2 (5 bases). Germline-derived CDR1 and CDR2 are SNHLY and FYNNEI. The V end lost 7 bases, the J end lost 0 bases, and 7 bases lay between the germline ends. The CDR3 sequence is 13 residues long. This CDR3 reads CASKLASYNEQFF. In DNA form, the CDR3 reads TGTGCCAGCAAGCTAGCCTCCTACAATGAGCAGTTCTTC.

The V gene is TRBV6-5, the J gene TRBJ2-7, with 9 nucleotides matching TRBD1. The CDR3 spans 15 residues. Looked up from germline, CDR1 is MNHEY and CDR2 is SVGAGI. V lost 4 bases, J lost 5 bases, and 9 bases stayed unmatched. The CDR3 region has the DNA TGTGCCAGCAGTTTCAAAGGGACAGGGATACACGAGCAGTACTTC. This encodes CASSFKGTGIHEQYF.

CDR3 sequence (DNA): TGTGCCAGCAGCGCGGGACCGAACACCGGGGAGCTGTTTTTT. Its translation is CASSAGPNTGELFF. This rearrangement joins TRBV5-5 to TRBJ2-2, with a possible D match to TRBD2 (6 bases). This CDR3 is 14 amino acids long. Germline lookup yields CDR1 SGHKS and CDR2 YYEKEE (reference sequence). Trimming stripped 4 bases from V and 0 bases from J, with 7 bases between. The variable domain in full, completed from reference TRBV5-5 and TRBJ2-2, reads DAGVTQSPTHLIKTRGQQVTLRCSPISGHKSVSWYQQVLGQGPQFIFQYYEKEERGRGNFPDRFSARQFPNYSSELNVNALLLGDSALYLCASSAGPNTGELFFGEGSRLTVL.

The chain combines TRBV6-6 with TRBJ2-3; TRBD2 matches at 8 bases. Germline assignment: CDR1 MNHNY and CDR2 SVGAGI (reference sequence). V lost 6 bases and J lost 0; bases outside the gene matches: 5. The CDR3 spans 15 residues. The CDR3 DNA sequence: TGTGCCAGCAGCGGCGGGGGGTATAGCACAGATACGCAGTATTTT. Translation: CASSGGGYSTDTQYF.